This TCR beta chain was identified in a study of T cells after yellow fever vaccination. Study at large: Each low-cell-number fraction was prepared by means of SMART-Seq v4 Ultra Low Input.

This clonotype was recorded a few times. Antigen specificity is unknown. Overall study results and limits: In post-booster samples, most primary-vaccination clones reappeared (approximately 95% CD4, about 90% CD8).

The CDR3 consists of 16 residues. V was pared by 4 bases and J by 3 bases, with 16 bases between. CDR1 LGHNA and CDR2 YSLEER come from the germline V gene. TCR cDNA, made by 5'RACE template switching, carried an added universal primer site and UMIs. TCRdb re-derived calls from the 5' RACE reads in MiXCR, one entry per CDR3 protein. The repertoire holds over 150,000 distinct CDR3 sequences, with approximately 6.2% as singletons. Sequenced here: CD4+ T cells sorted from PBMCs, sampled on the day of the first yellow fever vaccination. J is TRBJ2-1 and V is TRBV4-3; no clear D gene. This clonotype was sampled from a man aged 18 to 29 who received the YFV17D yellow fever vaccine. The CDR3 region is CASSPRAASVYNEQFF. The CDR3 DNA sequence: TGCGCCAGCAGCCCCCGTGCCGCGAGTGTCTACAATGAGCAGTTCTTC.